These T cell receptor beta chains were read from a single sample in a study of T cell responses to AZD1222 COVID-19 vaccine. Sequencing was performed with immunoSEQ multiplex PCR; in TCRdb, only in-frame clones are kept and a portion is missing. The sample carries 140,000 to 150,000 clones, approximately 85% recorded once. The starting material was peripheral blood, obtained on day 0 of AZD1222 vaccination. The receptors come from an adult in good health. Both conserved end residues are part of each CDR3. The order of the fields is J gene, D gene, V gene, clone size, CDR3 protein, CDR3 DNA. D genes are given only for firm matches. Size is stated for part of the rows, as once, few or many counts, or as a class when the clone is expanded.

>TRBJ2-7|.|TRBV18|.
CASSPRTANSYEQYF
TGTGCCAGCTCACCAAGGACAGCCAATTCCTACGAGCAGTACTTC
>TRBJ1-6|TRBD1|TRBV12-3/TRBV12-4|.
CASSGQGYSPLHF
TGTGCCAGCAGCGGACAGGGTTATTCACCCCTCCACTTT
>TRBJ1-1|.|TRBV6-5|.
CASSSGYTEAFF
TGTGCCAGCAGTTCAGGGTACACTGAAGCTTTCTTT
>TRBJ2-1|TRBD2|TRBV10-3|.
CAISESGLAGGVEQFF
TGTGCCATCAGTGAGTCGGGACTAGCGGGAGGGGTTGAGCAGTTCTTC
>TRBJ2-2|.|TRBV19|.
CASSIQGSTGELFF
TGTGCCAGTAGTATTCAGGGGAGCACCGGGGAGCTGTTTTTT
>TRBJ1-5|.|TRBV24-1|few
CATSVGGSNQPQHF
TGTGCCACCAGTGTCGGCGGGAGCAATCAGCCCCAGCATTTT
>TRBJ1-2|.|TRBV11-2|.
CASSLVGGGFYGYTF
TGTGCCAGCAGCTTAGTCGGGGGGGGTTTCTATGGCTACACCTTC
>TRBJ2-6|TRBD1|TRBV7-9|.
CASSGDRAGANVLTF
TGTGCCAGCAGCGGGGACAGGGCTGGGGCCAACGTCCTGACTTTC
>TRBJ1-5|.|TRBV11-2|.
CASSSGNNQPQHF
TGTGCCAGCAGTTCGGGGAACAATCAGCCCCAGCATTTT
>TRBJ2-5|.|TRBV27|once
CASSPRRGGETQYF
TGTGCCAGCAGTCCCCGGAGGGGGGGAGAGACCCAGTACTTC
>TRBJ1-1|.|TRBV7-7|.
CASSPTMNTEAFF
TGTGCCAGCAGCCCCACCATGAACACTGAAGCTTTCTTT
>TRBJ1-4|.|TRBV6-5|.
CASSLSATNEKLFF
TGTGCCAGCAGTTTGAGTGCAACTAATGAAAAACTGTTTTTT
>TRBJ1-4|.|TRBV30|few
CAWSRDLHEKLFF
TGTGCCTGGAGTAGGGACCTTCATGAAAAACTGTTTTTT
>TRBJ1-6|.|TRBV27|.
CASRGGGADNSPLHF
TGTGCCAGCAGGGGTGGGGGAGCCGATAATTCACCCCTCCACTTT
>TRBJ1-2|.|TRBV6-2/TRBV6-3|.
CASSWSENYGYTF
TGTGCCAGCAGTTGGTCTGAAAACTATGGCTACACCTTC
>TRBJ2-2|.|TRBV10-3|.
CAIRTGTGNTGELFF
TGTGCCATCAGAACCGGGACCGGGAACACCGGGGAGCTGTTTTTT
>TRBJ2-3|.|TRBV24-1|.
CATSGTGPTDTQYF
TGTGCCACCAGTGGAACAGGGCCCACAGATACGCAGTATTTT
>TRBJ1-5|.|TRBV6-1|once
CASSEGAVYSNQPQHF
TGTGCCAGCAGTGAAGGGGCAGTCTATAGCAATCAGCCCCAGCATTTT
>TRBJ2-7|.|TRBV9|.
CASRGSRWPYEQYF
TGTGCCAGCAGGGGGTCCAGGTGGCCCTACGAGCAGTACTTC
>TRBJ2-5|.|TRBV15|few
CATSSRQGGLRGETQYF
TGTGCCACCAGCTCCCGACAGGGAGGGCTTAGGGGGGAGACCCAGTACTTC
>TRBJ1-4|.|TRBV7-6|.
CASSWGSNTNEKLFF
TGTGCCAGCAGCTGGGGAAGTAACACTAATGAAAAACTGTTTTTT
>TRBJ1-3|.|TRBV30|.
CAWSVSGNTIYF
TGTGCCTGGAGTGTTTCTGGAAACACCATATATTTT
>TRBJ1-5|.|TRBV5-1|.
CASSDTGSHNQPQHF
TGCGCCAGCAGCGACACCGGGTCCCACAATCAGCCCCAGCATTTT
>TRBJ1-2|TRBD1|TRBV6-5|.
CASSSQGAPNGYTF
TGTGCCAGCAGCTCACAGGGGGCGCCGAATGGCTACACCTTC
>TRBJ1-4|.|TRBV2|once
CASSEFGSENEKLFF
TGTGCCAGCAGTGAGTTTGGTTCGGAAAATGAAAAACTGTTTTTT
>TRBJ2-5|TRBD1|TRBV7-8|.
CASSLYGTAQETQYF
TGTGCCAGCAGTTTATACGGGACAGCTCAAGAGACCCAGTACTTC
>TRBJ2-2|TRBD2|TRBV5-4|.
CASSLASGRGNTGELFF
TGTGCCAGCAGCTTGGCTAGCGGGAGGGGGAACACCGGGGAGCTGTTTTTT
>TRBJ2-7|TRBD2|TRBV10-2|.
CASSDRGEGSGEQYF
TGCGCCAGCAGTGACCGGGGGGAGGGGAGTGGAGAGCAGTACTTC
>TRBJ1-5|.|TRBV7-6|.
CASSLEGRTNQPQHF
TGTGCCAGCAGCTTAGAGGGACGGACAAATCAGCCCCAGCATTTT
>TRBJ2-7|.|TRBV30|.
CASGGTRGHEQYF
TGTGCTTCGGGAGGCACCAGGGGCCACGAGCAGTACTTC
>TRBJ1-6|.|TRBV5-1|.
CASSLGPLSSYNSPLHF
TGCGCCAGCAGCTTGGGACCGCTGAGCTCCTATAATTCACCCCTCCACTTT
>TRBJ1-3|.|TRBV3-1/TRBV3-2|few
CASSSVPTFQYF
TGTGCCAGCAGCTCCGTCCCCACCTTCCAATATTTT
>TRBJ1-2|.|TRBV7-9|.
CASSLAAADGYTF
TGTGCCAGCAGCTTAGCGGCAGCTGATGGCTACACCTTC
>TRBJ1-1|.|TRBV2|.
CASMIYPDTEAFF
TGTGCCAGCATGATATACCCGGACACTGAAGCTTTCTTT
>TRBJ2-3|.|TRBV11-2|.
CASSLSYSDTQYF
TGTGCCAGCAGCTTATCCTACTCCGATACGCAGTATTTT
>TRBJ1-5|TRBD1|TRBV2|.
CATQDEQGGNQPQHF
TGTGCCACCCAAGATGAACAGGGGGGCAATCAGCCCCAGCATTTT
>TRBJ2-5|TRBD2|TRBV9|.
CASSASGGAGETQYF
TGTGCCAGCAGCGCGAGCGGGGGGGCAGGGGAGACCCAGTACTTC
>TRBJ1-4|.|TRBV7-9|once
CASSLMIGGEKLFF
TGTGCCAGCAGCTTAATGATCGGGGGTGAAAAACTGTTTTTT
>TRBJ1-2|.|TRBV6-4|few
CASSESDGARGGYTF
TGTGCCAGCAGTGAGTCGGACGGTGCCCGAGGTGGCTACACCTTC
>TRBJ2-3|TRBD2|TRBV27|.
CASSLKFTSGGPTDTQYF
TGTGCCAGCAGCTTAAAGTTCACTAGCGGAGGTCCCACAGATACGCAGTATTTT
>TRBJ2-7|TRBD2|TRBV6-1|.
CASSEGYWGRGDSYEQYF
TGTGCCAGCAGTGAAGGGTACTGGGGGCGGGGGGACTCCTACGAGCAGTACTTC
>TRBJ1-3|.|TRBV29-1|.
CSPWTVSGNTIYF
TGCAGCCCCTGGACAGTCTCTGGAAACACCATATATTTT
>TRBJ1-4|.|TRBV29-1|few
CSVGNEKLFF
TGCAGCGTTGGGAATGAAAAACTGTTTTTT
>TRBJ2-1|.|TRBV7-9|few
CASSLVSGPGDEQFF
TGTGCCAGCAGCTTAGTATCGGGCCCGGGGGATGAGCAGTTCTTC
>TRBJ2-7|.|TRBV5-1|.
CASSLLANYEQYF
TGCGCCAGCAGCTTGCTCGCAAACTACGAGCAGTACTTC
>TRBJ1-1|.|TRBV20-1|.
CSASQGTDTEAFF
TGCAGTGCTAGTCAGGGGACGGATACTGAAGCTTTCTTT
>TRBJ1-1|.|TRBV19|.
CASSIGNSREAFF
TGTGCCAGTAGTATAGGAAACAGCAGAGAAGCTTTCTTT
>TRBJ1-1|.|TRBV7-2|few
CASSGLSREAFF
TGTGCCAGCAGTGGCCTATCGAGAGAAGCTTTCTTT
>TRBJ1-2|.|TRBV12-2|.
CAREGGRFPGQVPNYGYTF
TGTGCAAGGGAAGGTGGCCGGTTCCCGGGACAGGTTCCCAACTATGGCTACACCTTC
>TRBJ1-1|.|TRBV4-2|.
CASSPHPENTEAFF
TGTGCCAGCAGTCCCCATCCGGAGAACACTGAAGCTTTCTTT
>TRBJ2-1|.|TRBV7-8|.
CASSFWQLAMNEQFF
TGTGCCAGCAGCTTTTGGCAACTAGCAATGAATGAGCAGTTCTTC
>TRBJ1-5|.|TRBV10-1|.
CASSEGFNQPQHF
TGCGCCAGCAGTGAAGGTTTCAATCAGCCCCAGCATTTT
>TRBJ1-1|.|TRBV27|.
CASSRGLGPEAFF
TGTGCCAGCAGTCGTGGCCTAGGTCCTGAAGCTTTCTTT